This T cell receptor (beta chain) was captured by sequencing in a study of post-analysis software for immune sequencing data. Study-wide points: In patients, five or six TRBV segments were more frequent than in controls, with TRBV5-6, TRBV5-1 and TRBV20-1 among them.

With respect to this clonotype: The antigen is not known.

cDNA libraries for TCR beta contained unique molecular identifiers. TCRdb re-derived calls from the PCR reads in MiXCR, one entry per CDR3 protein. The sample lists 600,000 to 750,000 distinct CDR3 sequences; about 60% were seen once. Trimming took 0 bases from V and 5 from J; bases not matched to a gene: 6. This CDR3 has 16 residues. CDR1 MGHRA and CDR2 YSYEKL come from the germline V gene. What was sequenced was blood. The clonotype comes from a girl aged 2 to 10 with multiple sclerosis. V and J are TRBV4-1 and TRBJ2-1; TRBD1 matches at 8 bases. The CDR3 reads CASSQDTGTGNNEQFF. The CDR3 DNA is TGCGCCAGCAGCCAAGATACCGGGACAGGAAACAATGAGCAGTTCTTC.